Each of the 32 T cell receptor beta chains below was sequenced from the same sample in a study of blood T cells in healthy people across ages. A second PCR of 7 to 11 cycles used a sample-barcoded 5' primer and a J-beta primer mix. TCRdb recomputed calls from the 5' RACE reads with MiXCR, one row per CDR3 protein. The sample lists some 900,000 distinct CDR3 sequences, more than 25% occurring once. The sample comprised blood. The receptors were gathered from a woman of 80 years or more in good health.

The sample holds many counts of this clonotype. The CDR3 bases are TGTGCCAGCAGCCCCCTGGGCCGCTTCTACGAGCAGTACTTC. Protein: CASSPLGRFYEQYF. The chain has TRBV21-1 and TRBJ2-7; the table calls TRBD1, which could not be checked here. TRBV21-1 is a known pseudogene. This CDR3 has 14 residues.

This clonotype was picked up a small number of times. The CDR3 DNA reads as TGTGCCAGCAGTTACCCGCACGGAGAGGGCGGGGAGCTGTTTTTT. As protein: CASSYPHGEGGELFF. This chain uses TRBV6-6 with TRBJ2-2; D may be TRBD2 (5 bases). The length of the CDR3 is 15 residues. Trimming left V 2 bases short and J 7 bases short, with 14 bases between. Germline V lookup: CDR1 MNHNY, CDR2 SVGAGI (reference sequence).

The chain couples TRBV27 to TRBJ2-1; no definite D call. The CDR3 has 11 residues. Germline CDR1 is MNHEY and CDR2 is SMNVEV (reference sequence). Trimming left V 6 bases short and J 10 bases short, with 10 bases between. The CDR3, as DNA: TGTGCCAGCAGCTCCCTTAGAGAGCAGTTCTTC. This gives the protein CASSSLREQFF.

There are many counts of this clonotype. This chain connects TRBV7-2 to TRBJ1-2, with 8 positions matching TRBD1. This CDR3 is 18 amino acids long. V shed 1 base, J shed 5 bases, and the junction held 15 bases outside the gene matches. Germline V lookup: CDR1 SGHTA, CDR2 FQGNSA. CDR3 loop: CASSLVRTGKSGPYGYTF. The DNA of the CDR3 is TGTGCCAGCAGCTTAGTGAGGACAGGGAAATCGGGGCCATATGGCTACACCTTC. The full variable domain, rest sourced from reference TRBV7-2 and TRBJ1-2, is GAGVSQSPSNKVTEKGKDVELRCDPISGHTALYWYRQSLGQGLEFLIYFQGNSAPDKSGLPSDRFSAERTGGSVSTLTIQRTQQEDSAVYLCASSLVRTGKSGPYGYTFGSGTRLTVV.

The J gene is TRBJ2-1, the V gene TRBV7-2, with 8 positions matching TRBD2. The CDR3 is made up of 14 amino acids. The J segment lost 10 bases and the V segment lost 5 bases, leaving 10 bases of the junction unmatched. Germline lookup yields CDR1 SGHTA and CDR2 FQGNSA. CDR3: CASSPQAGVNEQFF. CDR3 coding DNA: TGTGCCAGCAGCCCCCAAGCGGGAGTTAACGAGCAGTTCTTC.

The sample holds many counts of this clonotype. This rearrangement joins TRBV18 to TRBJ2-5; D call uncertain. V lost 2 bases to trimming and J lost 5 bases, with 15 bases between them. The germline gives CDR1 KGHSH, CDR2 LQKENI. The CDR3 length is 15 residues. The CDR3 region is CASSPRTTVGETQYF. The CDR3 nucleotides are TGTGCCAGCTCACCAAGGACGACCGTGGGGGAGACCCAGTACTTC.

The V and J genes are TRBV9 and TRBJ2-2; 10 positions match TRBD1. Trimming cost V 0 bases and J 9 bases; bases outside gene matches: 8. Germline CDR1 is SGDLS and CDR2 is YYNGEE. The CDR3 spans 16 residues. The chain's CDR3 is CASSVEPGQGRRELFF. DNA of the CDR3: TGTGCCAGCAGCGTAGAACCGGGACAGGGGAGGAGGGAGCTGTTTTTT.

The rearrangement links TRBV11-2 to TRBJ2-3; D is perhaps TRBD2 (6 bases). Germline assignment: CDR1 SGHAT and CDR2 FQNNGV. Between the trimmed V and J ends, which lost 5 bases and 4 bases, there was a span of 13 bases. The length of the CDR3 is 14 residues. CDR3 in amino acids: CASSRGAWADTQYF. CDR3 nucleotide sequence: TGTGCCAGCAGCCGCGGGGCTTGGGCAGATACGCAGTATTTT.

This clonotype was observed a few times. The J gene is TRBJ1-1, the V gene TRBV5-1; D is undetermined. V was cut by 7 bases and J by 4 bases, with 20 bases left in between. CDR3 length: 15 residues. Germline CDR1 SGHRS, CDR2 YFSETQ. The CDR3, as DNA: TGCGCCAGCGCCCCCGGCCCAGCTATCCTCACTGAAGCTTTCTTT. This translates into CASAPGPAILTEAFF. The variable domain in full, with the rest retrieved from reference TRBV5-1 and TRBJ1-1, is KAGVTQTPRYLIKTRGQQVTLSCSPISGHRSVSWYQQTPGQGLQFLFEYFSETQRNKGNFPGRFSGRQFSNSRSEMNVSTLELGDSALYLCASAPGPAILTEAFFGQGTRLTVV.

The CDR3, as DNA: TGCAGTGCTAGAGAGCCCCACCGACTAGCAGAATACTACAATGAGCAGTACTTC. Translation gives CSAREPHRLAEYYNEQYF. The chain employs TRBV20-1 and TRBJ2-5, with TRBD2 matching 7 bases. The CDR3 totals 18 residues. J lost 11 bases, V lost 0 bases, and 24 bases had no gene match. Germline assignment: CDR1 DFQATT and CDR2 SNEGSKA (reference sequence).

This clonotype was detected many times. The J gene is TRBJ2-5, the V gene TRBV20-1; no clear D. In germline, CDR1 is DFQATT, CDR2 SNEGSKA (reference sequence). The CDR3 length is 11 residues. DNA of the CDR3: TGCAGCGAAAGACTGGGGGAGACCCAGTACTTC. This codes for CSERLGETQYF.

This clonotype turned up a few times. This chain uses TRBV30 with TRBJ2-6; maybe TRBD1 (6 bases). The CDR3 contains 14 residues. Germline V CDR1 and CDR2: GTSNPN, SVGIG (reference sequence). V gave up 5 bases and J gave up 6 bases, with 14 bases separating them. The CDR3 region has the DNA TGTGCCTGGGCCGGACAGTTTGCGGCCAACGTCCTGACTTTC. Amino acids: CAWAGQFAANVLTF.

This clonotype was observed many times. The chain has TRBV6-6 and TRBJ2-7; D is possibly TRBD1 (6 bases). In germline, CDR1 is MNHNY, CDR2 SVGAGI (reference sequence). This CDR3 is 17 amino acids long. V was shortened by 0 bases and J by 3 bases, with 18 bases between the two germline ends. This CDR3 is CASSYSPLDRSSYEQYF. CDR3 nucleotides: TGTGCCAGCAGTTACTCACCCCTGGACAGATCTAGCTACGAGCAGTACTTC.

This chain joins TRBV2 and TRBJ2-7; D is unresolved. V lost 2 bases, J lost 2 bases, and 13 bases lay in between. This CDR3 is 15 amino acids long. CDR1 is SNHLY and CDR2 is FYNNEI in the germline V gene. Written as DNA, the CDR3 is TGTGCCAGCAGTGAACAAAGAACCGACCCCTACGAGCAGTACTTC. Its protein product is CASSEQRTDPYEQYF.

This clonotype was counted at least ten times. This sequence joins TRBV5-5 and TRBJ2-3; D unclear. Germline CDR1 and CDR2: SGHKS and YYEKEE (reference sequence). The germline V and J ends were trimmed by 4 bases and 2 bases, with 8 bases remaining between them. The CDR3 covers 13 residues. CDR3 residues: CASSMWPTDTQYF. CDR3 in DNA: TGTGCCAGCAGCATGTGGCCCACAGATACGCAGTATTTT.

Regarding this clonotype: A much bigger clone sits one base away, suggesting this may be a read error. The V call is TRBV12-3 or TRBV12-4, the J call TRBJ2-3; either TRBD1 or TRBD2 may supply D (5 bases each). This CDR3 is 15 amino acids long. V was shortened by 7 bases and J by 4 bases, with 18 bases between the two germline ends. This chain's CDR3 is CASTGLGPSPDTQYF. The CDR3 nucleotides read TGTGCCAGCACAGGACTGGGACCTAGCCCAGATACGCAGTATTTT.

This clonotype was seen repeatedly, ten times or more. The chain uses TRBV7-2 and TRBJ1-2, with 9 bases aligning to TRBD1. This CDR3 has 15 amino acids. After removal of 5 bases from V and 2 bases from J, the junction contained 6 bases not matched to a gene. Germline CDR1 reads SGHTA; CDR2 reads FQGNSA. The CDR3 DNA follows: TGTGCCAGCAGCCCGAGGACAGGGGTGAACTATGGCTACACCTTC. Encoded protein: CASSPRTGVNYGYTF.

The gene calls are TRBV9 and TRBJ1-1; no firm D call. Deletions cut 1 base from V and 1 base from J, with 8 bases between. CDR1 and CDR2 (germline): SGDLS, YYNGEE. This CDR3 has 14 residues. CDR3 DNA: TGTGCCAGCAGCGTACTAGCAGCGAACACTGAAGCTTTCTTT. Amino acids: CASSVLAANTEAFF.

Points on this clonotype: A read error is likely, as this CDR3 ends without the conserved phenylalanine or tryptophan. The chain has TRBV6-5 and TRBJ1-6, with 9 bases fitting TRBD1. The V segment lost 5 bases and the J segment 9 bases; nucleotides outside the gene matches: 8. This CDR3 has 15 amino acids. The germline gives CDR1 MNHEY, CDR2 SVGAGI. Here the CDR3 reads CASSKQGARGSPLHC. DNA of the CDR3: TGTGCCAGCAGTAAACAGGGGGCTAGGGGTTCACCCCTCCACTGT.

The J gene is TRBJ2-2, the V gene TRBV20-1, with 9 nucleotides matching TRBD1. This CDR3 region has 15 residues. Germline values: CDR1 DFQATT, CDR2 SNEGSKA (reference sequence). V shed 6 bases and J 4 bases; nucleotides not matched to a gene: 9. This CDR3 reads CSAARRDRATGELFF. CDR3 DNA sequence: TGCAGTGCGGCACGGCGGGACAGGGCCACCGGGGAGCTGTTTTTT.

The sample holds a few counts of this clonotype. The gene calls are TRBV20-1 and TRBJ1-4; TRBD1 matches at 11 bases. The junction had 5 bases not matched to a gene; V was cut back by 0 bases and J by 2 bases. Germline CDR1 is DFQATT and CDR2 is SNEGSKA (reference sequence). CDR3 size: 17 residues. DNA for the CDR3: TGCAGTGCTAGAGAGTGGACAGGGGGCCTGACTAATGAAAAACTGTTTTTT. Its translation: CSAREWTGGLTNEKLFF.

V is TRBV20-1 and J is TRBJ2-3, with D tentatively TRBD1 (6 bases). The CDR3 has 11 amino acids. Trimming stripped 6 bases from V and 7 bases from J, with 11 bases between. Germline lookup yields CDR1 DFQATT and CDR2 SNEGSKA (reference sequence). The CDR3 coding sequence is TGCAGTGCCGAGGGGGAGAATACGCAGTATTTT. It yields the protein CSAEGENTQYF.

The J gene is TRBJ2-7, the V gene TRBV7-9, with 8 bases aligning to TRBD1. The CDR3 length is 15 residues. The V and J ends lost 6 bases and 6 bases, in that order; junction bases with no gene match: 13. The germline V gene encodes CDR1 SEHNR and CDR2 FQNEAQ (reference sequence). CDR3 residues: CASSNRDRLGCEQYF. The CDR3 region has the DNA TGTGCCAGCAGTAACCGGGACAGGCTCGGGTGCGAGCAGTACTTC. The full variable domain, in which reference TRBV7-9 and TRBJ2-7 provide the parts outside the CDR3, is DTGVSQNPRHKITKRGQNVTFRCDPISEHNRLYWYRQTLGQGPEFLTYFQNEAQLEKSRLLSDRFSAERPKGSFSTLEIQRTEQGDSAMYLCASSNRDRLGCEQYFGPGTRLTVT.

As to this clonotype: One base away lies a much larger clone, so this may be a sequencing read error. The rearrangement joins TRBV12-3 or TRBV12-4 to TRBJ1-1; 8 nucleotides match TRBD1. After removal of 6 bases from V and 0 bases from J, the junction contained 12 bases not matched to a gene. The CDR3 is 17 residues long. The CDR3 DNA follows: TGTGCCAGCAGAACCCGGGGCAGGGGGCGGCTGAACACTGAAGCTTTCTTT. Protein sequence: CASRTRGRGRLNTEAFF.

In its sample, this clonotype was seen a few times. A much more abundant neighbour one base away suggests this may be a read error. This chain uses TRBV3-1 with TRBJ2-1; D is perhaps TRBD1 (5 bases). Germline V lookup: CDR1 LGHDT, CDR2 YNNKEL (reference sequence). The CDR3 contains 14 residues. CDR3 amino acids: CASSQGGRYNKQFF. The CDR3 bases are TGTGCCAGCAGCCAAGGGGGCCGGTACAATAAGCAGTTCTTC.

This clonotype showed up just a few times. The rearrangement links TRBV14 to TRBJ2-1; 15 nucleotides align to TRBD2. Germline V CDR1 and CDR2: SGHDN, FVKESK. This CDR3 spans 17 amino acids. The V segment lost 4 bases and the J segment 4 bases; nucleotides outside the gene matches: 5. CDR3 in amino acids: CASSPRTSGGVYNEQFF. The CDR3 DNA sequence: TGTGCCAGCAGCCCCCGGACTAGCGGGGGGGTGTACAATGAGCAGTTCTTC.

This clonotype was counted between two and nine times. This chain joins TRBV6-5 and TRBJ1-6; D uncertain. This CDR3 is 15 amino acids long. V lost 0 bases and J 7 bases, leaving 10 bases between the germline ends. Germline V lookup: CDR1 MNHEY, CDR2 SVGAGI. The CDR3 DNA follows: TGTGCCAGCAGTTACTCGGGATACCGCAATTCACCCCTCCACTTT. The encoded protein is CASSYSGYRNSPLHF.

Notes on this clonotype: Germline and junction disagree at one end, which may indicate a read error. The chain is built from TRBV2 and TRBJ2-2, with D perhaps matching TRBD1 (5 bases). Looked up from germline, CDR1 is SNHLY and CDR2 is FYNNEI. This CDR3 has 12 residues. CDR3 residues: CANRLNNGELFF. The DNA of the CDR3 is TGTGCCAACAGGCTAAACAACGGGGAGCTGTTTTTT.

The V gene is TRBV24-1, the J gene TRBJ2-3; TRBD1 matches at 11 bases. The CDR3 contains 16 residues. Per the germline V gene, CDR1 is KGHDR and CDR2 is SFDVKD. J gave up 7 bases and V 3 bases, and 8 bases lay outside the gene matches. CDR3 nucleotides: TGTGCCACCAGTGATCCAGGACAGGGGGCCACCAATACGCAGTATTTT. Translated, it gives CATSDPGQGATNTQYF.

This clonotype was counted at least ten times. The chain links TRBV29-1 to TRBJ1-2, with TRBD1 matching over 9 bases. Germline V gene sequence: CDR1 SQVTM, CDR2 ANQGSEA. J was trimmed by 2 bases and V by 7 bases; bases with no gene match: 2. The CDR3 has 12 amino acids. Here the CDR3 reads CSADRGNYGYTF. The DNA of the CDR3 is TGCAGCGCTGACAGGGGGAACTATGGCTACACCTTC.

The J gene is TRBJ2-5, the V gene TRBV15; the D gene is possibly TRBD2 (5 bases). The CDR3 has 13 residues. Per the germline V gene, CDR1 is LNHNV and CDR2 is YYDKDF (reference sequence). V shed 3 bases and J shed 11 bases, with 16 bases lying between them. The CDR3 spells CATSRDLRREQYF. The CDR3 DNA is TGTGCCACCAGCAGGGACCTAAGAAGGGAGCAGTACTTC.

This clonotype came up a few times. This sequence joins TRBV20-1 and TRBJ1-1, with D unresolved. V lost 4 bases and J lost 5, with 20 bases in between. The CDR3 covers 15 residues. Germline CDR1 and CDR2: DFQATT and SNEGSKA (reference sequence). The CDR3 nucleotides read TGCAGTGCTAATGACGTCAGCCCTAGTTGGACTGAAGCTTTCTTT. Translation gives CSANDVSPSWTEAFF.